One sample yielded the 31 T cell receptor beta chains listed below, sequenced in a study of CD8+CD57+ T cells in acquired aplastic anemia (dated by TCRdb to 2017 to 2018). Instrument on record: Illumina HiSeq 2000. Profiling of TCR beta VDJ combinations and CDR3 sequences used genomic DNA as the template. Through fastp at Q25 and MiXCR, TCRdb rebuilt clones from the public reads, retaining in-frame beta chains. Each entry merges the rows of one CDR3 protein and shows their most common DNA and genes. The sample records about 200,000 distinct CDR3 sequences, over 55% of which are singletons. Clones ranked in the top ten supply about three fifths of the sample. The patients picked for sequencing were ones in whom flow cytometry had shown an expansion of CD8+CD57+ cells. The sequenced sample was sorted CD4+, CD8+, or CD8+CD57+ T cells (not recorded which) from PBMCs. The receptors come from a human donor with aplastic anemia.

This clonotype was picked up a small number of times. The genes are TRBV10-3 and TRBJ2-3; TRBD2 agrees at 8 bases. V lost 5 bases to trimming and J lost 11 bases; unmatched junction nucleotides: 9. Looked up from germline, CDR1 is ENHRY and CDR2 is SYGVKD. The CDR3 loop spans 13 amino acids. In DNA form, the CDR3 reads TGTGCCATCAGTACTAGCGGTAACAATGAGCAGTATTTT. As protein: CAISTSGNNEQYF.

The chain carries TRBV24-1 and TRBJ2-5; 9 bases map to TRBD2. Germline trimming cut 3 bases from V and 2 bases from J; bases unmatched to any gene: 15. The germline V gene encodes CDR1 KGHDR and CDR2 SFDVKD. The CDR3 totals 19 residues. The CDR3 reads CATSDAGLAPRGYQETQYF. The CDR3 DNA is TGTGCCACCAGTGATGCGGGACTAGCCCCTCGCGGGTATCAAGAGACCCAGTACTTC.

DNA for the CDR3: TGTGCCACCAGCAGTGGACAGGGGTTGACCCAGTACTTC. This translates into CATSSGQGLTQYF. The rearrangement joins TRBV15 to TRBJ2-5, with 9 bases matching TRBD1. CDR1 is LNHNV, CDR2 YYDKDF, per germline (reference sequence). The junction had 3 bases not matched to a gene; V was cut back by 3 bases and J by 7 bases. This CDR3 is built from 13 residues.

The chain has TRBV29-1 and TRBJ2-7, with TRBD1 identical over 10 bases. Trimming removed 5 bases from V and 5 bases from J; junction bases left unmatched: 6. Germline V gives CDR1 SQVTM, CDR2 ANQGSEA. CDR3 size: 13 residues. CDR3 DNA: TGCAGCGTTTCCGGGACAGGGGTCCACGAGCAGTACTTC. This sequence encodes CSVSGTGVHEQYF.

This clonotype was found a few times. The rearrangement joins TRBV7-2 to TRBJ1-1, with D hard to call. Trimming left V 4 bases short and J 1 base short, with 7 bases between. Per germline, CDR1 SGHTA and CDR2 FQGNSA. The length of the CDR3 is 13 residues. This CDR3 is CASSSVGNTEAFF. The CDR3, as DNA: TGTGCCAGCAGCTCGGTGGGGAACACTGAAGCTTTCTTT. Full variable domain (remainder filled in from reference TRBV7-2 and TRBJ1-1): GAGVSQSPSNKVTEKGKDVELRCDPISGHTALYWYRQSLGQGLEFLIYFQGNSAPDKSGLPSDRFSAERTGGSVSTLTIQRTQQEDSAVYLCASSSVGNTEAFFGQGTRLTVV.

This clonotype was found many times. In DNA, the CDR3 is TGTGCCAGCAGCTCGGGACAGGGCACAGATACGCAGTATTTT. This gives the protein CASSSGQGTDTQYF. The chain combines TRBV7-3 with TRBJ2-3, with 8 nucleotides matching TRBD1. V shed 4 bases and J 1 base; nucleotides not matched to a gene: 1. The germline V gene has CDR1 SGHTA and CDR2 FQGTGA. This CDR3 comprises 14 residues.

This chain links TRBV2 with TRBJ2-1, with 9 bases identical to TRBD1. The CDR3 has 10 amino acids. The germline V gene encodes CDR1 SNHLY and CDR2 FYNNEI. V dropped 11 bases and J dropped 7; count of bases not matched to a gene: 0. The CDR3 protein is CAGQGNEQFF. CDR3 nucleotides: TGTGCCGGACAGGGGAATGAGCAGTTCTTC.

The chain recombines TRBV7-3 with TRBJ2-5; 7 nucleotides match TRBD1. The trim removed 5 bases at V and 1 base at J, leaving 4 bases unmatched. Germline V gives CDR1 SGHTA, CDR2 FQGTGA. The CDR3 totals 14 residues. The CDR3 loop is CASSLRDSQETQYF. The DNA of the CDR3 is TGTGCCAGCAGCCTAAGGGACAGCCAAGAGACCCAGTACTTC. The entire variable domain, with the rest obtained from reference TRBV7-3 and TRBJ2-5, is as follows: GAGVSQTPSNKVTEKGKYVELRCDPISGHTALYWYRQSLGQGPEFLIYFQGTGAADDSGLPNDRFFAVRPEGSVSTLKIQRTERGDSAVYLCASSLRDSQETQYFGPGTRLLVL.

Comment on this clonotype: The germline gene is not matched at one end of the junction; a read error may be the cause. V and J are TRBV12-5 and TRBJ1-5; the D gene is possibly TRBD1 (5 bases). Germline V gene data show CDR1 as LGHNT and CDR2 as FRNRAP. The CDR3 spans 15 residues. The CDR3 nucleotides are TGTGCTAGTGGTTTGGCCCCCAGGCTGGGGCAGCCCCAGCACTTT. Translation: CASGLAPRLGQPQHF.

The J gene is TRBJ1-6, the V gene TRBV16; the D is unclear. Trimming took off 2 bases at V and 7 bases at J, with 9 bases between the two ends. Per the germline V gene, CDR1 is KGHSY and CDR2 is FQNENV. The CDR3 is 14 residues long. The CDR3 DNA reads TGTGCCAGCAGCCAAGAGGTCGGGAATTCACCCCTCCACTTT. Its protein is CASSQEVGNSPLHF. Looking up the rest from reference TRBV16 and TRBJ1-6 gives the full variable domain: GEEVAQTPKHLVRGEGQKAKLYCAPIKGHSYVFWYQQVLKNEFKFLISFQNENVFDETGMPKERFSAKCLPNSPCSLEIQATKLEDSAVYFCASSQEVGNSPLHFGNGTRLTVT.

The V gene is TRBV7-9, the J gene TRBJ2-2; D remains unclear. Germline V gene lookup returns CDR1 SEHNR and CDR2 FQNEAQ (reference sequence). Trimming shortened V by 3 bases and J by 6 bases, and 5 bases separated the two germline ends. The CDR3 is made up of 12 amino acids. CDR3 sequence (DNA): TGTGCCAGCAGCTTTATACCCGGGGAGCTGTTTTTT. Protein sequence: CASSFIPGELFF.

The CDR3 DNA is TGTGCCACCAGCACGCGTCTCTCCGAGCAGTTCTTC. It encodes CATSTRLSEQFF. The chain uses TRBV15 and TRBJ2-1; no clear D. Trimming took off 4 bases at V and 10 bases at J, with 11 bases between the two ends. Germline loops: CDR1 LNHNV, CDR2 YYDKDF (reference sequence). The CDR3 has 12 residues.

The chain carries TRBV7-9 and TRBJ2-7; TRBD2 might be the D (6 bases). The CDR3 has 15 amino acids. Germline lookup yields CDR1 SEHNR and CDR2 FQNEAQ (reference sequence). V was shortened by 5 bases and J by 2 bases, with 16 bases between the two germline ends. CDR3: CASSGSGRPPYEQYF. CDR3 in DNA: TGTGCCAGCAGCGGATCAGGGAGGCCCCCCTACGAGCAGTACTTC.

Of note for this clonotype: One end of the junction varies from germline; a read error may be responsible. The V call is TRBV19, the J call TRBJ2-3; TRBD2 aligns across 7 bases. Per the germline V gene, CDR1 is LNHDA and CDR2 is SQIVND (reference sequence). The CDR3 consists of 17 residues. The CDR3 coding sequence is TGTGCCAGCAGCTTAACGGGCGGGAGCCGAAGCACTGATACGCAGTATTTT. Protein sequence: CASSLTGGSRSTDTQYF. The full variable domain, completed using reference TRBV19 and TRBJ2-3, is DGGITQSPKYLFRKEGQNVTLSCEQNLNHDAMYWYRQDPGQGLRLIYYSQIVNDFQKGDIAEGYSVSREKKESFPLTVTSAQKNPTAFYLCASSLTGGSRSTDTQYFGPGTRLTVL.

The chain carries TRBV5-5 and TRBJ1-2; 8 bases are shared with TRBD1. The ends lost 7 bases at V and 4 bases at J; junction bases unmatched: 6. The CDR3 sequence is 13 residues long. The germline gives CDR1 SGHKS, CDR2 YYEKEE (reference sequence). The CDR3, as DNA: TGTGCCAGCGAGACAGGGGCTGGCTATGGCTACACCTTC. It yields the protein CASETGAGYGYTF.

This clonotype came up a few times. This sequence joins TRBV10-3 and TRBJ1-5, with D perhaps TRBD1 (5 bases). The CDR3 is 15 amino acids. CDR1 is ENHRY and CDR2 is SYGVKD in the germline V gene. V lost 6 bases and J 5 bases, leaving 17 bases between the germline ends. The CDR3 DNA sequence: TGTGCCATCAGGAAGACCGGGACGGAGGATCAGCCCCAGCATTTT. Its translation is CAIRKTGTEDQPQHF.

This clonotype was seen ten or more times. The V gene is TRBV20-1, the J gene TRBJ2-7; D uncertain. V was cut by 4 bases and J by 0 bases, with 16 bases left in between. This CDR3 is built from 15 residues. Germline V CDR1 and CDR2: DFQATT, SNEGSKA (reference sequence). The CDR3 protein is CSAINAERSSYEQYF. In DNA, the CDR3 is TGCAGTGCTATCAATGCCGAGAGAAGCTCCTACGAGCAGTACTTC.

The V and J genes are TRBV7-2 and TRBJ2-6; the match to TRBD1 covers 7 bases. Germline lookup yields CDR1 SGHTA and CDR2 FQGNSA. Unmatched junction bases numbered 5, after V lost 5 bases and J lost 1 base. The CDR3 is 16 residues long. This CDR3 reads CASSGSRGSGANVLTF. The CDR3 nucleotides are TGTGCCAGCAGCGGCTCCAGGGGGTCTGGGGCCAACGTCCTGACTTTC.

The table lists this clonotype with a count of one. In DNA form, the CDR3 reads TGTGCCAGCAGCTTAGCTGCAGCCAGCTCCTACAATGAGCAGTTCTTC. This gives the protein CASSLAAASSYNEQFF. V gene TRBV7-9 combines with J gene TRBJ2-1, with D hard to call. The CDR3 runs 16 residues. V was cut by 0 bases and J by 0 bases, with 9 bases left in between. The germline V gene has CDR1 SEHNR and CDR2 FQNEAQ (reference sequence).

V is TRBV20-1 and J is TRBJ2-7; possibly TRBD2 for D (5 bases). The germline gives CDR1 DFQATT, CDR2 SNEGSKA (reference sequence). The length of the CDR3 is 15 residues. V lost 3 bases and J 3 bases, leaving 18 bases between the germline ends. In nucleotides, the CDR3 is TGCAGTGCTAGGCGGCGGCTAGCCGAATTCTACGAGCAGTACTTC. Amino acid sequence: CSARRRLAEFYEQYF.

The CDR3 is CASTLGQGDGYTF. The CDR3 nucleotides are TGTGCCAGCACCCTAGGACAGGGGGATGGCTACACCTTC. V is TRBV9 and J is TRBJ1-2; 10 bases fit TRBD1. This CDR3 is 13 amino acids long. V lost 6 bases to trimming and J lost 6 bases; unmatched junction nucleotides: 5. CDR1 is SGDLS, CDR2 YYNGEE, per germline. Combining the CDR3 with reference TRBV9 and TRBJ1-2 gives the whole variable domain DSGVTQTPKHLITATGQRVTLRCSPRSGDLSVYWYQQSLDQGLQFLIQYYNGEERAKGNILERFSAQQFPDLHSELNLSSLELGDSALYFCASTLGQGDGYTFGSGTRLTVV.

In this sample, this clonotype turned up many times. The chain combines TRBV28 with TRBJ2-7; 10 positions agree with TRBD1. This CDR3 comprises 16 residues. Per germline, CDR1 MDHEN and CDR2 SYDVKM. The junction had 13 bases not matched to a gene; V was cut back by 6 bases and J by 5 bases. The CDR3 DNA is TGTGCCAGCAGGGGGACAGGGGCTGCTTGGAGGGACGAGCAGTACTTC. Its protein is CASRGTGAAWRDEQYF.

This rearrangement joins TRBV7-9 to TRBJ1-6, with D unclear. CDR3 length equals 14 residues. Germline V lookup: CDR1 SEHNR, CDR2 FQNEAQ (reference sequence). Trimming shortened V by 1 base and J by 6 bases, and 7 bases separated the two germline ends. The CDR3: CASSLVGSNSPLHF. For the CDR3, the DNA is TGTGCCAGCAGCTTAGTGGGCAGTAATTCACCCCTCCACTTT. Full variable domain (outside the CDR3, taken from reference TRBV7-9 and TRBJ1-6): DTGVSQNPRHKITKRGQNVTFRCDPISEHNRLYWYRQTLGQGPEFLTYFQNEAQLEKSRLLSDRFSAERPKGSFSTLEIQRTEQGDSAMYLCASSLVGSNSPLHFGNGTRLTVT.

This clonotype was observed a handful of times. A junction boundary mismatches the germline segment, possibly from a read error. V usage is TRBV7-9 and J usage is TRBJ2-7, with unresolved D. CDR1 is SEHNR, CDR2 FQNEAQ, per germline (reference sequence). CDR3 length: 13 amino acids. The DNA of the CDR3 is TGTGCCAGCAGCGTAGCCGGGTCTTACGAGCAGTACTTC. Translated, it gives CASSVAGSYEQYF.

The chain couples TRBV5-1 to TRBJ2-2; D may be TRBD1 (5 bases). The CDR3 loop spans 15 amino acids. V lost 2 bases and J lost 3, with 11 bases in between. The germline CDR1 and CDR2 sequences are SGHRS and YFSETQ. Written as DNA, the CDR3 is TGCGCCAGCAGCTTAGGGGCCTCTTACACCGGGGAGCTGTTTTTT. Residues: CASSLGASYTGELFF.

The genes are TRBV5-1 and TRBJ2-7; D is perhaps TRBD1 (6 bases). The V and J ends lost 2 bases and 2 bases respectively, with 14 bases between them. The CDR3 has 15 residues. The V gene's germline CDR1 is SGHRS and CDR2 YFSETQ. The chain's CDR3 is CASSFAGTNAYEQYF. In nucleotides, the CDR3 is TGCGCCAGCAGCTTCGCCGGGACAAATGCCTACGAGCAGTACTTC.

This clonotype was seen repeatedly, ten times or more. The chain has TRBV6-5 and TRBJ2-2; D possibly corresponds to TRBD1 (5 bases). Germline V gene sequence: CDR1 MNHEY, CDR2 SVGAGI. This CDR3 region has 17 residues. Trimming pared 0 bases from V and 0 bases from J, leaving 11 bases between. CDR3 coding DNA: TGTGCCAGCAGTTACTCGGAGTGGGGCTCGAACACCGGGGAGCTGTTTTTT. Amino acids: CASSYSEWGSNTGELFF.

The sample holds one count of this clonotype. V is TRBV24-1 and J is TRBJ1-4; D may be TRBD1 (6 bases). V lost 10 bases and J lost 5, with 13 bases in between. CDR1 and CDR2 (germline): KGHDR, SFDVKD. The CDR3 totals 13 residues. DNA for the CDR3: TGTGCCACGCAACGGGACACAAATGAAAAACTGTTTTTT. It translates to CATQRDTNEKLFF.

The sample holds a few counts of this clonotype. The rearrangement links TRBV9 to TRBJ2-3, with D hard to call. V lost 0 bases and J 9 bases, leaving 8 bases between the germline ends. Per germline, CDR1 SGDLS and CDR2 YYNGEE. The CDR3 sequence is 12 residues long. The CDR3: CASSVEGRTQYF. CDR3 DNA sequence: TGTGCCAGCAGCGTAGAAGGAAGGACGCAGTATTTT.

The chain employs TRBV10-3 and TRBJ1-2; D unclear. Germline assignment: CDR1 ENHRY and CDR2 SYGVKD. This CDR3 comprises 17 residues. Trimming took off 0 bases at V and 8 bases at J, with 22 bases between the two ends. CDR3 protein: CAISESINDLDGKGYTF. For the CDR3, the DNA is TGTGCCATCAGTGAGTCGATAAACGACCTTGACGGGAAAGGCTACACCTTC.

CDR3 residues: CASAQGMNNEQFF. As DNA, the CDR3 is TGTGCCAGCGCCCAGGGGATGAACAATGAGCAGTTCTTC. This chain connects TRBV7-3 to TRBJ2-1; possibly TRBD1 for D (6 bases). V was pared by 8 bases and J by 5 bases, with 13 bases between. CDR3 length: 13 amino acids. CDR1 SGHTA and CDR2 FQGTGA come from the germline V gene.